This T cell receptor beta chain stems from a study of blood T cell repertoires in COVID-19. The CDR3 is 13 residues long. The V segment lost 4 bases and the J segment 6 bases; nucleotides outside the gene matches: 3. Profiling relied on immunoSEQ multiplex PCR, and the TCRdb table lists in-frame clones only, not all of them. This table has 140,000 to 150,000 clones, roughly 89% appearing once. The sample was peripheral blood. This clonotype was sampled from a woman in her forties or fifties with active or convalescent COVID-19. The chain has TRBV12-3 or TRBV12-4 and TRBJ1-2, with TRBD1 matching 9 bases. The CDR3 here is CASSSGTGHGYTF. CDR3 DNA sequence: TGTGCCAGCAGTTCCGGGACAGGGCATGGCTACACCTTC.